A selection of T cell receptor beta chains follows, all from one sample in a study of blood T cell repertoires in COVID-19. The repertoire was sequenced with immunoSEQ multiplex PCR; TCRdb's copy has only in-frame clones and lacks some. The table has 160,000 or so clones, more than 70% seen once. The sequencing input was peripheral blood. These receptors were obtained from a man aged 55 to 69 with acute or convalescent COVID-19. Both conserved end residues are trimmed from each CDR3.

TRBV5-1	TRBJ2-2	ASSSTNTGELF
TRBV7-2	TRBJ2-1	ASSLAGLAGSNEQF
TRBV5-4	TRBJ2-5	ASSSFQGSQETQY
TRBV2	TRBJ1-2	ASSERLGRGGYT
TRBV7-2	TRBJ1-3	ASSLDRGYSGNTIY
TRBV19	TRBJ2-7	ASSIERGTYEQY
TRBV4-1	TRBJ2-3	ASSQRSPSLTDSQY
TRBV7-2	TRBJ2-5	ASSLGTGRETQY
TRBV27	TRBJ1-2	ASSTGGGYGYT
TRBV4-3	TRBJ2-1	ASSQAGGREQF
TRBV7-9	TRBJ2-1	ASSPTGGGRF
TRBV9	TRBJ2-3	ASSVVGQGTDTQY
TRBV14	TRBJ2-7	ASSQGLSGEQY
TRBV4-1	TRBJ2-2	ASSQNSGVNTGELF
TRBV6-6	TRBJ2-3	ASRPTREGVSDTQY
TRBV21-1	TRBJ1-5	ASSDRDRLSNQPQH
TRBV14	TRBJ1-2	ASSQVGLDGYT
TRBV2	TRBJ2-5	ASSATSGTGQETQY
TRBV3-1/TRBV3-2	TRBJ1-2	ASSQDGGHGYT
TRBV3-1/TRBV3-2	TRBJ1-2	ASRDRGNYGYT
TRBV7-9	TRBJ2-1	ASSHDRGRDEGQF
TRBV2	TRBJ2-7	ASNPPGLYEQY
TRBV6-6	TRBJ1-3	ASSSRAGNTIY
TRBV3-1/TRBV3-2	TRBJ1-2	ASSHNLRGDYGYT
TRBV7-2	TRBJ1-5	ASSLGGAGQPQH
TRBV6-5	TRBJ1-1	ASRARWGAEAF
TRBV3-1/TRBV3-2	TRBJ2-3	ASSQEGTGMTDTQY
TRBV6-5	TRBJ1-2	ASSYVDRGGYGYT
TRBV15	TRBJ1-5	ATSRDVGMPQH
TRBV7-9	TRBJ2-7	ASSPREGLAVYEQY
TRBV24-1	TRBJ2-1	ATSDFGNRNEQF
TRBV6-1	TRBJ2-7	ASSENGRLSYEQY
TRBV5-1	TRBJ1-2	ASSRGTGGQANYGYT
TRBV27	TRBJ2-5	ASSLGTRRWETQY
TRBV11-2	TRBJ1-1	ASSLGQANTEAF
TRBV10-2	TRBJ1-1	ASRENTEAF
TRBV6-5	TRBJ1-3	ASSVDQGAGNTIY
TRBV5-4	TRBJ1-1	ASSEGTGRGNTEAF
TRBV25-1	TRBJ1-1	ASTQGLEAF
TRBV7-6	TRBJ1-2	ASSDPLTDRYGYT